Included here is one T cell receptor beta chain sequence, with context. The target antigen is unknown. Per germline, CDR1 ENHRY and CDR2 SYGVKD. Trimming cost V 3 bases and J 5 bases, with 16 bases left between them. This CDR3 is built from 15 residues. This sample is drawn from a study of CD8+CD57+ T cells in acquired aplastic anemia. General study points: Nearly 30 was the count of CD8+ CDR3 sequences that patients shared with controls.

Patients who underwent sequencing had shown CD8+CD57+ cell expansion by flow cytometry. Profiling that covered TCR beta VDJ and CDR3 relied on genomic DNA as its template. One entry per CDR3 protein results from TCRdb running MiXCR on the reads. The sample contains 150,000 to 200,000 distinct CDR3 sequences, 48% of which appear only once. The specimen sequenced was sorted CD4+, CD8+, or CD8+CD57+ T cells (not recorded which) from PBMCs. This TCR derives from a human donor with aplastic anemia. The chain joins TRBV10-3 to TRBJ1-2, with TRBD1 as a possible D gene (5 bases). This CDR3 is CAISDPTEGRYGYTF. CDR3 bases: TGTGCCATCAGTGATCCCACGGAGGGGCGGTATGGCTACACCTTC.